These 28 T cell receptor beta chains share one sample of origin, sequenced in a study of OX40 agonist ivuxolimab in advanced cancers. Generated by immunoSEQ multiplex PCR, the TCRdb table keeps only in-frame clones and is missing some. The sample shows about 46,000 clones, 80% to 90% of them seen only once. The material was CD4+ or CD8+ T cells sorted from blood, obtained in a trial of the OX40 agonist ivuxolimab. The receptors originated from an adult with an advanced solid tumor such as melanoma, head and neck, liver or kidney cancer.

There are a few counts of this clone. Other nucleotide sequences in the sample specify the same CDR3. This chain uses TRBV11-3 with TRBJ2-7, with 8 bases identical to TRBD2. Germline values: CDR1 SGHNT, CDR2 YENEEA. The trim removed 9 bases at V and 7 bases at J, leaving 14 bases unmatched. CDR3 length equals 14 residues. CDR3 nucleotides: TGTGCCAGTCTCGGAGGGGGACTAGATCTTGAGCAGTACTTC. Translation: CASLGGGLDLEQYF.

V is TRBV2 and J is TRBJ1-3; D may be TRBD1 (6 bases). Trimming shortened V by 11 bases and J by 4 bases, and 21 bases separated the two germline ends. This CDR3 has 15 residues. The germline V gene encodes CDR1 SNHLY and CDR2 FYNNEI. CDR3 amino acids: CAGSGALGQGNTIYF. CDR3 in DNA: TGTGCCGGGTCGGGGGCCCTGGGTCAAGGAAACACCATATATTTT.

The CDR3 region is CASSPARTINTEAFF. The CDR3 coding sequence is TGTGCCAGCAGCCCAGCCCGGACTATTAACACTGAAGCTTTCTTT. The chain links TRBV4-2 to TRBJ1-1; unclear D gene. The CDR3 length is 15 residues. Germline V gene data show CDR1 as LGHNA and CDR2 as YNFKEQ. Trimming took 4 bases from V and 2 from J, leaving 14 bases between them.

This chain connects TRBV30 to TRBJ2-3; 9 positions agree with TRBD2. Germline lookup yields CDR1 GTSNPN and CDR2 SVGIG (reference sequence). The CDR3 covers 14 residues. J was trimmed by 2 bases and V by 4 bases; bases with no gene match: 4. The CDR3 sequence: CAWMAGGPTDTQYF. The CDR3 region has the DNA TGTGCCTGGATGGCGGGGGGGCCCACAGATACGCAGTATTTT.

The chain is built from TRBV13 and TRBJ2-7, with 13 bases lining up with TRBD2. Per germline, CDR1 PRHDT and CDR2 FYEKMQ (reference sequence). CDR3 length equals 16 residues. V shed 5 bases, J shed 0 bases, and the junction held 4 bases outside the gene matches. The CDR3 sequence is CASSLRTSGSSYEQYF. CDR3 DNA sequence: TGTGCCAGCAGCCTTCGGACTAGCGGGAGCTCCTACGAGCAGTACTTC.

V is TRBV27 and J is TRBJ2-5; D not certain. Germline V lookup: CDR1 MNHEY, CDR2 SMNVEV (reference sequence). This CDR3 is built from 13 residues. The germline V and J ends were trimmed by 3 bases and 10 bases, with 15 bases remaining between them. This chain's CDR3 is CASSFSFSGGQYF. The CDR3 region has the DNA TGTGCCAGCAGTTTCAGCTTCTCGGGTGGCCAGTACTTC.

This clone showed up just once. The chain couples TRBV10-3 to TRBJ2-3; D unclear. V gave up 4 bases and J gave up 5 bases, with 19 bases separating them. The CDR3 is 16 amino acids. Looked up from germline, CDR1 is ENHRY and CDR2 is SYGVKD. The CDR3 nucleotides read TGTGCCATCAGTGCACGTGGCACAACCCTCGAAGATACGCAGTATTTT. It specifies CAISARGTTLEDTQYF.

The V gene is TRBV5-5, the J gene TRBJ2-2; D remains unclear. With 4 bases removed from V and 6 bases from J, the gap between germline ends came to 13 bases. CDR1 and CDR2 (germline): SGHKS, YYEKEE (reference sequence). The CDR3 is made up of 14 amino acids. The CDR3, as DNA: TGTGCCAGCAGCCTCTCGATGGGTCCCGGGGAGCTGTTTTTT. The encoded protein is CASSLSMGPGELFF.

The table lists this clone with a few counts. This chain links TRBV6-1 with TRBJ1-2; 7 bases line up with TRBD1. Germline V CDR1 and CDR2: MNHNS, SASEGT. V shed 5 bases and J 3 bases; nucleotides not matched to a gene: 6. The CDR3 runs to 14 residues. The CDR3 nucleotides read TGTGCCAGCAGTCCCCAGACAGGGTACTATGGCTACACCTTC. It is translated as CASSPQTGYYGYTF.

The chain recombines TRBV27 with TRBJ2-2; no firm D call. The V and J ends lost 3 bases and 4 bases respectively, with 3 bases between them. CDR1 and CDR2 (germline): MNHEY, SMNVEV (reference sequence). CDR3 length: 12 amino acids. For the CDR3, the DNA is TGTGCCAGCAGTTTCAGCACCGGGGAGCTGTTTTTT. Translated, it gives CASSFSTGELFF.

This rearrangement joins TRBV18 to TRBJ2-7; D gene ambiguous. Germline V gene sequence: CDR1 KGHSH, CDR2 LQKENI. This CDR3 has 15 amino acids. The V end was cut by 3 bases, the J end by 0 bases, with 12 bases between. CDR3: CASSPWTVPSYEQYF. DNA for the CDR3: TGTGCCAGCTCACCCTGGACCGTCCCCTCCTACGAGCAGTACTTC.

The rearrangement links TRBV14 to TRBJ2-2, with TRBD1 identical over 9 bases. The length of the CDR3 is 17 residues. Germline loops: CDR1 SGHDN, CDR2 FVKESK. V was clipped by 0 bases and J by 3 bases; unmatched bases: 5. This chain's CDR3 is CASSQENRQGDTGELFF. CDR3 in DNA: TGTGCCAGCAGCCAAGAGAACCGACAGGGGGACACCGGGGAGCTGTTTTTT.

The rearrangement uses TRBV14 and TRBJ2-7; D is uncertain. The CDR3 runs 11 residues. V lost 5 bases and J lost 3, with 5 bases in between. Germline V CDR1 and CDR2: SGHDN, FVKESK. CDR3 sequence: CASSAFYEQYF. In nucleotides, the CDR3 is TGTGCCAGCAGCGCTTTCTACGAGCAGTACTTC. The full variable domain, completed using reference TRBV14 and TRBJ2-7, is EAGVTQFPSHSVIEKGQTVTLRCDPISGHDNLYWYRRVMGKEIKFLLHFVKESKQDESGMPNNRFLAERTGGTYSTLKVQPAELEDSGVYFCASSAFYEQYFGPGTRLTVT.

V usage is TRBV25-1 and J usage is TRBJ2-7; 8 bases fit TRBD1. Germline-derived CDR1 and CDR2 are MGHDK and SYGVNS. This CDR3 contains 14 residues. V gave up 6 bases and J gave up 2 bases; unmatched junction bases: 6. The CDR3 sequence: CASSPDREAYEQYF. In DNA, the CDR3 is TGTGCCAGCAGCCCGGACAGGGAGGCCTACGAGCAGTACTTC.

V is TRBV27 and J is TRBJ2-2; D perhaps matches TRBD1 (5 bases). Looked up from germline, CDR1 is MNHEY and CDR2 is SMNVEV (reference sequence). Deletions cut 5 bases from V and 3 bases from J, with 13 bases between. The CDR3 extends over 15 amino acids. CDR3 nucleotide sequence: TGTGCCAGCAGTCCCCTTCTAGGGGACACCGGGGAGCTGTTTTTT. Translation: CASSPLLGDTGELFF.

The chain combines TRBV4-3 with TRBJ1-5; the D is unclear. This CDR3 region has 16 residues. CDR1 is LGHNA, CDR2 YSLEER, per germline. The V and J ends lost 0 bases and 2 bases respectively, with 11 bases between them. The CDR3 loop reads CASSQESGNGNQPQHF. The CDR3 DNA reads as TGCGCCAGCAGCCAAGAATCCGGGAACGGCAATCAGCCCCAGCATTTT.

The chain recombines TRBV5-6 with TRBJ2-3; D is unresolved. Germline-derived CDR1 and CDR2 are SGHDT and YYEEEE. V shed 4 bases and J shed 4 bases, with 19 bases lying between them. This CDR3 contains 16 residues. The CDR3: CASSQRREDVSDTQYF. For the CDR3, the DNA is TGTGCCAGCAGCCAACGGCGCGAAGACGTATCAGATACGCAGTATTTT.

The gene calls are TRBV5-1 and TRBJ1-1; D remains unclear. Germline loops: CDR1 SGHRS, CDR2 YFSETQ. The ends were cut back, 1 base at V and 4 bases at J, with 8 bases in the middle. The CDR3 contains 13 residues. CDR3 residues: CASSLRAVTEAFF. DNA for the CDR3: TGCGCCAGCAGCTTGCGGGCCGTCACTGAAGCTTTCTTT.

The chain uses TRBV30 and TRBJ1-3; 8 nucleotides match TRBD1. The V gene's germline CDR1 is GTSNPN and CDR2 SVGIG (reference sequence). The CDR3 is 17 residues long. Trimming cost V 2 bases and J 3 bases; bases outside gene matches: 12. The CDR3 coding sequence is TGTGCCTGGAGTCTTAGCGAGCAGGGGGCCTTTGGAAACACCATATATTTT. Translated, it gives CAWSLSEQGAFGNTIYF.

The rearrangement links TRBV11-2 to TRBJ1-4, with 9 nucleotides matching TRBD1. Germline V gene sequence: CDR1 SGHAT, CDR2 FQNNGV. The V segment lost 5 bases and the J segment 8 bases; nucleotides outside the gene matches: 6. The CDR3 consists of 14 residues. The CDR3 DNA reads TGTGCCAGCAGCCCGGGACAGGGCGGAGAAAAACTGTTTTTT. Translated: CASSPGQGGEKLFF.

This clone appeared a single time. CDR3 nucleotide sequence: TGCAGCGTTGAGCGGCCGAGCTCCTACGAGCAGTACTTC. Its protein is CSVERPSSYEQYF. The V gene is TRBV29-1, the J gene TRBJ2-7, with D unresolved. Deletions cut 3 bases from V and 0 bases from J, with 9 bases between. Germline CDR1 SQVTM, CDR2 ANQGSEA. The CDR3 has 13 residues.

The chain has TRBV29-1 and TRBJ2-6, with 8 bases fitting TRBD1. After removal of 4 bases from V and 0 bases from J, the junction contained 5 bases not matched to a gene. This CDR3 comprises 16 residues. Per the germline V gene, CDR1 is SQVTM and CDR2 is ANQGSEA. CDR3 nucleotide sequence: TGCAGCGTTGGCGGGACAGGTTTCTCTGGGGCCAACGTCCTGACTTTC. Its translation is CSVGGTGFSGANVLTF.

This CDR3 reads CASSLLGETQYF. CDR3 nucleotides: TGTGCCAGCAGCTTACTTGGGGAGACCCAGTACTTC. The gene calls are TRBV11-2 and TRBJ2-7; unclear D gene. The better agreement between TRBJ2-5 and the DNA end casts doubt on the J call. This CDR3 spans 12 amino acids. Germline CDR1 is SGHAT and CDR2 is FQNNGV.

The CDR3 is CASRRGASEEKLFF. The CDR3 nucleotides read TGTGCCAGCCGACGGGGGGCGTCGGAAGAAAAACTGTTTTTT. The chain carries TRBV7-9 and TRBJ1-4, with D perhaps TRBD1 (6 bases). The CDR3 length is 14 residues. CDR1 SEHNR and CDR2 FQNEAQ come from the germline V gene (reference sequence). V dropped 8 bases and J dropped 8 bases, with 18 bases sitting between them.

The chain carries TRBV6-5 and TRBJ2-3; D remains unclear. The ends were cut back, 0 bases at V and 8 bases at J, with 15 bases in the middle. CDR1 and CDR2 from the germline V gene are MNHEY and SVGAGI. The CDR3 covers 15 residues. The CDR3 nucleotides read TGTGCCAGCAGTTACTCTTCAGGCACGGCGGCTACGCAGTATTTT. It is translated as CASSYSSGTAATQYF.

DNA of the CDR3: TGTGCCAGCAGCTTAAAAGCGGACACCGGGGAGCTGTTTTTT. It is translated as CASSLKADTGELFF. The chain uses TRBV11-2 and TRBJ2-2; D possibly corresponds to TRBD2 (5 bases). V shed 2 bases and J shed 3 bases, with 7 bases lying between them. This CDR3 comprises 14 residues. CDR1 is SGHAT and CDR2 is FQNNGV in the germline V gene.

The chain employs TRBV4-1 and TRBJ2-3; TRBD2 is a possible D gene (5 bases). Trimming took 1 base from V and 2 from J, leaving 7 bases between them. The CDR3 length is 14 residues. CDR1 and CDR2 from the germline V gene are MGHRA and YSYEKL. For the CDR3, the DNA is TGCGCCAGCAGCCAAGCTAGCATCACAGATACGCAGTATTTT. This sequence encodes CASSQASITDTQYF.

This clone was seen a single time. DNA for the CDR3: TGTGCCAGCAGTTACTCTCCAGGCGGAAATCGGACACCCCTCCACTTT. This codes for CASSYSPGGNRTPLHF. The V call is TRBV6-5, the J call TRBJ1-6, with unresolved D. The CDR3 extends over 16 amino acids. CDR1 MNHEY and CDR2 SVGAGI come from the germline V gene. V was shortened by 0 bases and J by 11 bases, with 17 bases between the two germline ends.